Below, 14 T cell receptor beta chains from the same sample are listed, as sequenced in a study of blood T cell repertoires in COVID-19. TCRdb's table, derived via immunoSEQ multiplex PCR, lists solely in-frame clones and lacks some. Of fewer than 200,000 clones listed, approximately 84% are singletons. Sequences were obtained from peripheral blood. The origin of the receptors is a man aged 40-55 years who had recovered from COVID-19.

The V and J genes are TRBV7-9 and TRBJ2-2, with D uncertain. The CDR3 has 15 residues. The V end was cut by 0 bases, the J end by 0 bases, with 5 bases between. CDR1 SEHNR and CDR2 FQNEAQ come from the germline V gene (reference sequence). This CDR3 is CASSLAGPNTGELFF. In DNA, the CDR3 is TGTGCCAGCAGCTTAGCTGGCCCGAACACCGGGGAGCTGTTTTTT.

The genes are TRBV5-4 and TRBJ2-7; D gene uncertain. The CDR3 spans 14 residues. In germline, CDR1 is SGHNT, CDR2 YYREEE (reference sequence). V was shortened by 1 base and J by 5 bases, with 13 bases between the two germline ends. The CDR3 nucleotides are TGTGCCAGCAGCTTGTCCAGGCATGTGGACGAGCAGTACTTC. It yields the protein CASSLSRHVDEQYF.

This rearrangement joins TRBV2 to TRBJ2-3; maybe TRBD2 (7 bases). The CDR3 runs 15 residues. V gave up 3 bases and J gave up 3 bases, with 13 bases separating them. Germline loops: CDR1 SNHLY, CDR2 FYNNEI. The CDR3 region is CASSEGGARTDTQYF. CDR3 DNA sequence: TGTGCCAGCAGTGAGGGGGGGGCGCGAACAGATACGCAGTATTTT.

The chain joins TRBV4-3 to TRBJ1-1, with D tentatively TRBD1 (5 bases). CDR3 size: 14 residues. CDR1 and CDR2 (germline): LGHNA, YSLEER. V was trimmed by 4 bases and J by 1 base, leaving 10 bases between them. For the CDR3, the DNA is TGCGCCAGCAGCCGCACGACAGAGAACACTGAAGCTTTCTTT. It encodes CASSRTTENTEAFF.

J is TRBJ1-1 and V is TRBV5-1, with D unresolved. V gave up 2 bases and J gave up 0 bases, with 8 bases separating them. CDR1 and CDR2 (germline): SGHRS, YFSETQ. This CDR3 region has 14 residues. Here the CDR3 reads CASSFERLNTEAFF. The CDR3 nucleotides read TGCGCCAGCAGCTTTGAACGGTTGAACACTGAAGCTTTCTTT.

The gene calls are TRBV12-5 and TRBJ2-5, with D possibly matching TRBD2 (6 bases). Trimming removed 7 bases from V and 7 bases from J, with 10 bases in between. Germline CDR1 reads LGHNT; CDR2 reads FRNRAP. The CDR3 is 11 amino acids. This CDR3 reads CASAAGGTQYF. The CDR3 nucleotides read TGTGCTAGTGCCGCCGGGGGGACCCAGTACTTC.

The chain recombines TRBV24-1 with TRBJ2-2, with 8 bases that match TRBD1. The V gene end was trimmed by 4 bases and the J gene end by 1 base; junction bases not matched to a gene: 1. The CDR3 spans 15 residues. In germline, CDR1 is KGHDR, CDR2 SFDVKD. CDR3 nucleotides: TGTGCCACCAGTGAAGGGACAGGGAACACCGGGGAGCTGTTTTTT. Amino acids: CATSEGTGNTGELFF.

The CDR3 bases are TGTGCCAGCAGCGGAGGAGCCTACGAGCAGTACTTC. Residues: CASSGGAYEQYF. This chain joins TRBV7-9 and TRBJ2-7; TRBD2 is a possible D gene (5 bases). Germline CDR1 and CDR2: SEHNR and FQNEAQ (reference sequence). This CDR3 comprises 12 residues. The ends were cut back, 5 bases at V and 2 bases at J, with 7 bases in the middle.

The chain joins TRBV10-1 to TRBJ2-5; 11 positions match TRBD2. The V gene's germline CDR1 is WNHNN and CDR2 SYGVQD (reference sequence). The CDR3 is made up of 13 amino acids. Trimming at V came to 11 bases and at J to 3 bases, leaving 5 bases not matched to a gene. The DNA for the CDR3 is TGCGCCCGAAAACTAGCGGGGGAAGAGACCCAGTACTTC. Amino acids: CARKLAGEETQYF.

The chain is built from TRBV30 and TRBJ1-2; D might be TRBD1 (5 bases). Germline CDR1 reads GTSNPN; CDR2 reads SVGIG (reference sequence). The ends were cut back, 2 bases at V and 4 bases at J, with 14 bases in the middle. The CDR3 consists of 14 residues. CDR3 in DNA: TGTGCCTGGAGTTCCAGCGGGGGGTCCTATGGCTACACCTTC. Its protein is CAWSSSGGSYGYTF.

This clone appeared a single time. The V and J genes are TRBV19 and TRBJ1-2; D may be TRBD1 (5 bases). The germline V and J ends were trimmed by 3 bases and 4 bases, with 9 bases remaining between them. Germline V gene sequence: CDR1 LNHDA, CDR2 SQIVND (reference sequence). The CDR3 contains 13 residues. CDR3 sequence: CASSIGGGYGYTF. The CDR3, as DNA: TGTGCCAGTAGTATTGGGGGAGGCTATGGCTACACCTTC.

The V and J genes are TRBV6-5 and TRBJ2-5, with a weak D call TRBD2 (5 bases). CDR3 length: 14 amino acids. V lost 4 bases and J lost 3, with 12 bases in between. Germline assignment: CDR1 MNHEY and CDR2 SVGAGI. CDR3 coding DNA: TGTGCCAGCAGTTCCACCGGGGTCGAAGAGACCCAGTACTTC. Translated: CASSSTGVEETQYF.

The rearrangement uses TRBV6-6 and TRBJ1-2; a possible D gene is TRBD1 (5 bases). This CDR3 has 15 residues. Per germline, CDR1 MNHNY and CDR2 SVGAGI (reference sequence). V lost 4 bases to trimming and J lost 2 bases, with 14 bases between them. The CDR3 here is CASSSTPGRNYGYTF. The CDR3 DNA is TGTGCCAGCAGTTCCACCCCAGGGAGGAACTATGGCTACACCTTC.

The chain recombines TRBV3-1 (or the pseudogene TRBV3-2) with TRBJ1-2, with D perhaps matching TRBD1 (5 bases). Germline V gene lookup returns CDR1 LGHDT and CDR2 YNNKEL (reference sequence). CDR3 length: 13 residues. Trimming cost V 5 bases and J 4 bases, with 11 bases left between them. CDR3 amino acids: CASSWRQLYGYTF. In DNA form, the CDR3 reads TGTGCCAGCAGCTGGAGACAGCTCTATGGCTACACCTTC.